This T cell receptor beta chain emerged from a study of cytomegalovirus exposure and HLA in healthy donors. The PCR used 60 Vbeta and 13 Jbeta primers. TCRdb's copy holds only in-frame clones and misses some; the assay was immunoSEQ multiplex PCR. The sample has around 200,000 clones; around 68% are singletons. CDR1 is SNHLY and CDR2 is FYNNEI in the germline V gene. The CDR3 is 12 amino acids. Trimming removed 4 bases at V and 5 bases at J, with 9 bases between. The sample taken for sequencing was PBMCs. The origin of this receptor is a man aged 40-49 years in good health and CMV-seronegative. The rearrangement joins TRBV2 to TRBJ2-7, with D possibly TRBD2 on 6 matching bases. Here the CDR3 DNA reads TGTGCCAGCAGTGTGGCGGGGAACGAGCAGTACTTC. As protein: CASSVAGNEQYF.